The 15 T cell receptor beta chains listed next were all sequenced from one sample in a study of OX40 agonist ivuxolimab in advanced cancers. Using immunoSEQ multiplex PCR, the repertoire was profiled, and TCRdb retains in-frame clones only, with some absent. The sample carries 100,000 to 110,000 clones, more than 85% recorded once. The sequencing used CD4+ or CD8+ T cells sorted from blood, collected in a trial of the OX40 agonist ivuxolimab. These receptors came from an adult with an advanced solid tumor such as melanoma, head and neck, liver or kidney cancer.

This sequence joins TRBV27 and TRBJ1-4; the D gene is possibly TRBD1 (6 bases). The germline V gene encodes CDR1 MNHEY and CDR2 SMNVEV (reference sequence). The germline V and J ends were trimmed by 6 bases and 6 bases, with 11 bases remaining between them. CDR3 length equals 13 residues. DNA for the CDR3: TGTGCCAGCAGGAATAGGGGGGATGAAAAACTGTTTTTT. Its translation: CASRNRGDEKLFF. Together with reference TRBV27 and TRBJ1-4, the CDR3 gives the full variable domain: EAQVTQNPRYLITVTGKKLTVTCSQNMNHEYMSWYRQDPGLGLRQIYYSMNVEVTDKGDVPEGYKVSRKEKRNFPLILESPSPNQTSLYFCASRNRGDEKLFFGSGTQLSVL.

The gene calls are TRBV6-4 and TRBJ2-3; weak D call: TRBD1 (6 bases). The ends were cut back, 9 bases at V and 1 base at J, with 8 bases in the middle. Germline CDR1 reads MRHNA; CDR2 reads SNTAGT. The CDR3 has 12 amino acids. CDR3 bases: TGTGCCAGTTCAGGGGGCACAGATACGCAGTATTTT. This encodes CASSGGTDTQYF.

The CDR3 here is CASSVTGRDGELFF. CDR3 bases: TGTGCCAGCAGCGTAACTGGGCGTGACGGGGAGCTGTTTTTT. The chain carries TRBV9 and TRBJ2-2; D remains unclear. CDR3 size: 14 residues. Germline CDR1 is SGDLS and CDR2 is YYNGEE. The V gene lost 1 base and the J gene lost 7 bases, with 11 bases spanning the gap.

Written as DNA, the CDR3 is TGTGCCAGCTCACCTTATGGCGGGGAGCTGTTTTTT. Translation: CASSPYGGELFF. The chain has TRBV18 and TRBJ2-2; D unresolved. CDR3 length: 12 amino acids. With 3 bases removed from V and 7 bases from J, the gap between germline ends came to 6 bases. Germline-derived CDR1 and CDR2 are KGHSH and LQKENI.

This chain joins TRBV7-3 and TRBJ2-5; TRBD2 matches at 10 bases. CDR1 is SGHTA and CDR2 is FQGTGA in the germline V gene. The V gene end was trimmed by 2 bases and the J gene end by 0 bases; junction bases not matched to a gene: 6. This CDR3 spans 17 amino acids. CDR3 amino acids: CASSLLGLAADQETQYF. The CDR3 nucleotides are TGTGCCAGCAGCTTATTAGGACTAGCGGCGGACCAAGAGACCCAGTACTTC.

This clone was counted between two and nine times. The J gene is TRBJ2-7, the V gene TRBV19, with 11 bases lining up with TRBD2. Germline V lookup: CDR1 LNHDA, CDR2 SQIVND (reference sequence). The J segment lost 6 bases and the V segment lost 8 bases, leaving 12 bases of the junction unmatched. The CDR3 is 15 amino acids. The CDR3 DNA follows: TGTGCCAGTCAACCGGGGCATAGCGGGAGGGGCGAGCAGTACTTC. Protein sequence: CASQPGHSGRGEQYF.

The chain is built from TRBV5-1 and TRBJ2-1; 7 nucleotides line up with TRBD2. The CDR3 is 16 residues long. Germline V lookup: CDR1 SGHRS, CDR2 YFSETQ. Trimming at V came to 4 bases and at J to 2 bases, leaving 9 bases not matched to a gene. The CDR3 DNA sequence: TGCGCCAGCAGCACTGGAGGGCTAGCGGCCTACAATGAGCAGTTCTTC. Translated, it gives CASSTGGLAAYNEQFF.

This chain uses TRBV11-3 with TRBJ2-2, with D perhaps TRBD2 (7 bases). Per the germline V gene, CDR1 is SGHNT and CDR2 is YENEEA. Trimming pared 5 bases from V and 7 bases from J, leaving 17 bases between. The CDR3 spans 15 residues. CDR3 amino acids: CASSQGGAQSGELFF. The CDR3 nucleotides read TGTGCCAGCAGCCAAGGGGGGGCGCAAAGCGGGGAGCTGTTTTTT.

The V and J genes are TRBV6-1 and TRBJ2-7; D might be TRBD1 or TRBD2, each matching 5 bases. The CDR3 length is 12 residues. The germline V gene encodes CDR1 MNHNS and CDR2 SASEGT. With 7 bases removed from V and 5 bases from J, the gap between germline ends came to 12 bases. CDR3 sequence: CASTARGHEQYF. Written as DNA, the CDR3 is TGTGCCAGCACCGCCCGGGGACACGAGCAGTACTTC.

The chain has TRBV11-3 and TRBJ2-7; D uncertain. Trimming took off 2 bases at V and 4 bases at J, with 3 bases between the two ends. CDR3 length equals 11 residues. Germline values: CDR1 SGHNT, CDR2 YENEEA. The CDR3 nucleotides are TGTGCCAGCAGCTTACAATACGAGCAGTACTTC. Its protein product is CASSLQYEQYF.

The chain uses TRBV5-1 and TRBJ1-1; the D gene is possibly TRBD1 (5 bases). The V end lost 0 bases, the J end lost 0 bases, and 12 bases lay between the germline ends. The CDR3 length is 16 residues. Per the germline V gene, CDR1 is SGHRS and CDR2 is YFSETQ. The CDR3 region is CASSLGRVGLNTEAFF. The CDR3 DNA sequence: TGCGCCAGCAGCTTGGGCAGGGTGGGGTTGAACACTGAAGCTTTCTTT.

The rearrangement joins TRBV5-6 to TRBJ2-5; no clear D. The J call may be faulty, since TRBJ2-7 better matches the DNA end. This CDR3 comprises 11 residues. In germline, CDR1 is SGHDT, CDR2 YYEEEE. The CDR3 sequence: CASSYSYEQYF. CDR3 DNA: TGTGCCAGCAGCTACTCCTACGAGCAGTACTTC.

The genes are TRBV2 and TRBJ2-4, with 7 bases lining up with TRBD2. The CDR3 loop spans 16 amino acids. Germline CDR1 SNHLY, CDR2 FYNNEI. Trimming removed 6 bases from V and 2 bases from J; junction bases left unmatched: 10. CDR3 sequence (DNA): TGTGCCAGCAGCGCCCGAGCGGGGCTGACCAAAAACATTCAGTACTTC. This encodes CASSARAGLTKNIQYF.

The count of this clone is one. The chain has TRBV6-6 and TRBJ1-5; D remains ambiguous. The germline gives CDR1 MNHNY, CDR2 SVGAGI (reference sequence). The ends were cut back, 4 bases at V and 4 bases at J, with 2 bases in the middle. The CDR3 has 11 amino acids. CDR3 sequence: CASSSNQPQHF. Written as DNA, the CDR3 is TGTGCCAGCAGTTCAAATCAGCCCCAGCATTTT.

The chain uses TRBV6-6 and TRBJ1-2; a weak D match, TRBD1 (6 bases). There are 14 residues in the CDR3. Trimming took off 6 bases at V and 4 bases at J, with 15 bases between the two ends. From germline, CDR1 is MNHNY and CDR2 SVGAGI (reference sequence). The CDR3 DNA reads as TGTGCCAGCAGCCCGGAGGGGGTAAGCTATGGCTACACCTTC. Translated: CASSPEGVSYGYTF.